In this sample, the clone carrying this T cell receptor beta chain turned up a few times. The target antigen is unknown. The CDR3 sequence is 16 residues long. Germline V gene sequence: CDR1 MNHNY, CDR2 SVGAGI (reference sequence). Trimming took off 0 bases at V and 5 bases at J, with 11 bases between the two ends. TCRdb called the 5' RACE reads again in MiXCR, with one record for every CDR3 protein. The data show fewer than 450,000 distinct CDR3 sequences, about 28% seen once. Likely shared infections and vaccines: all three twin pairs were reared together. The sample originates from a study of identical twins' blood T cells. General study points: Each donor's most abundant TCRbeta clonotypes shared more CDR3 sequences with her twin than unrelated donors.

The chain is built from TRBV6-6 and TRBJ1-6; possibly TRBD1 for D (5 bases). The sequence derives from a woman aged 18 to 55 in good health. The sequencing sample was made of PBMCs. The CDR3 sequence: CASSYSVGRDNSPLHF. DNA of the CDR3: TGTGCCAGCAGTTACTCCGTGGGCAGGGATAATTCACCCCTCCACTTT.